One sample yielded the 28 T cell receptor beta chains listed below, sequenced in a study of T cells in Graves' hyperthyroidism and ophthalmopathy. Template material for amplifying TCR beta CDR3 regions consisted of RNA transcripts. During a first-round RT-PCR of the TCR CDR3, the HTBI primer set was used. TCRdb ran MiXCR on the multiplex PCR reads and lists one entry per CDR3 protein. The sample has about 480,000 distinct CDR3 sequences; approximately 15% are singletons. The material sequenced was blood. The receptor source for this set is a woman between 18 and 29 years old with Graves' hyperthyroidism.

This clonotype was observed a handful of times. This chain connects TRBV30 to TRBJ2-1; D is possibly TRBD2 (5 bases). This CDR3 region has 12 residues. Deletions cut 3 bases from V and 9 bases from J, with 12 bases between. Germline CDR1 is GTSNPN and CDR2 is SVGIG (reference sequence). The CDR3 loop reads CAWRKASGEQFF. The CDR3 nucleotides are TGTGCCTGGAGAAAGGCCAGCGGTGAGCAGTTCTTC. Variable domain in full (rest from reference TRBV30 and TRBJ2-1): SQTIHQWPATLVQPVGSPLSLECTVEGTSNPNLYWYRQAAGRGLQLLFYSVGIGQISSEVPQNLSASRPQDRQFILSSKKLLLSDSGFYLCAWRKASGEQFFGPGTRLTVL.

This chain uses TRBV20-1 with TRBJ2-3, with TRBD2 identical over 10 bases. V lost 1 base to trimming and J lost 3 bases; unmatched junction nucleotides: 10. The CDR3 loop spans 17 amino acids. The germline V gene has CDR1 DFQATT and CDR2 SNEGSKA (reference sequence). CDR3 in amino acids: CSARVASGSGGTDTQYF. DNA for the CDR3: TGCAGTGCTAGAGTGGCTAGCGGGAGCGGGGGGACAGATACGCAGTATTTT.

This clonotype was recorded at least ten times. The V gene is TRBV10-3, the J gene TRBJ2-3; weak D call: TRBD1 (6 bases). The CDR3 covers 16 residues. Germline V gives CDR1 ENHRY, CDR2 SYGVKD. Trimming pared 4 bases from V and 1 base from J, leaving 15 bases between. CDR3 sequence reads: CAISAQGAEGTDTQYF. The CDR3 nucleotides read TGTGCCATCAGTGCACAGGGAGCGGAGGGCACAGATACGCAGTATTTT.

The rearrangement uses TRBV2 and TRBJ2-2; D gene ambiguous. Per the germline V gene, CDR1 is SNHLY and CDR2 is FYNNEI. V lost 4 bases and J 1 base, leaving 13 bases between the germline ends. The CDR3 has 16 residues. The CDR3 sequence is CASSARERQNTGELFF. Written as DNA, the CDR3 is TGTGCCAGCAGTGCGCGTGAAAGACAGAACACCGGGGAGCTGTTTTTT. The full variable domain, its missing parts supplied by reference TRBV2 and TRBJ2-2, is EPEVTQTPSHQVTQMGQEVILRCVPISNHLYFYWYRQILGQKVEFLVSFYNNEISEKSEIFDDQFSVERPDGSNFTLKIRSTKLEDSAMYFCASSARERQNTGELFFGEGSRLTVL.

The V call is TRBV28, the J call TRBJ1-2; D call uncertain. The CDR3 runs to 11 residues. Trimming took off 3 bases at V and 8 bases at J, with 7 bases between the two ends. Germline V gene sequence: CDR1 MDHEN, CDR2 SYDVKM. This CDR3 is CASSFNGGYTF. In nucleotides, the CDR3 is TGTGCCAGCAGTTTTAATGGGGGCTACACCTTC.

In its sample, this clonotype was seen once. A much bigger clone sits one base away, suggesting this may be a read error. The chain joins TRBV6-1 to TRBJ2-1; 13 bases are a match to TRBD2. The CDR3 loop spans 14 amino acids. Per the germline V gene, CDR1 is MNHNS and CDR2 is SASEGT. CDR3 in amino acids: CAIRTSGSYNEQSF. CDR3 nucleotides: TGTGCCATCCGGACTAGCGGGAGTTACAATGAGCAGTCCTTC.

This clonotype has at least ten counts. This chain uses TRBV7-3 with TRBJ2-5; 9 bases align to TRBD1. The germline V gene encodes CDR1 SGHTA and CDR2 FQGTGA. With V trimmed by 5 bases and J by 5 bases, 6 bases remained unmatched. This CDR3 is built from 14 residues. Written as DNA, the CDR3 is TGTGCCAGCAGCCCGGGACAGGGTGCGGAGACCCAGTACTTC. This codes for CASSPGQGAETQYF.

The sample holds a few counts of this clonotype. This chain connects TRBV19 to TRBJ2-2, with D possibly TRBD1 on 6 matching bases. CDR3 length: 18 residues. V lost 1 base, J lost 6 bases, and 21 bases lay in between. The germline V gene encodes CDR1 LNHDA and CDR2 SQIVND (reference sequence). In nucleotides, the CDR3 is TGTGCCAGTAGTATAGTGTCCCGGACAGATTTCTTGCCCGGGGAGCTGTTTTTT. Translating gives CASSIVSRTDFLPGELFF.

The table lists this clonotype with a few counts. CDR3 loop: CASSVGGRATSNQPQHF. CDR3 sequence (DNA): TGTGCCAGCAGCGTAGGAGGCAGGGCGACCTCCAATCAGCCCCAGCATTTT. This sequence joins TRBV9 and TRBJ1-5; maybe TRBD1 (5 bases). V shed 0 bases and J shed 3 bases, with 16 bases lying between them. The CDR3 has 17 residues. Germline-derived CDR1 and CDR2 are SGDLS and YYNGEE.

This clonotype showed up many times. V and J are TRBV30 and TRBJ2-6; D call uncertain. V lost 4 bases to trimming and J lost 0 bases, with 7 bases between them. The CDR3 totals 14 residues. Looked up from germline, CDR1 is GTSNPN and CDR2 is SVGIG (reference sequence). CDR3 DNA: TGTGCCTGGACATCAAGCTCTGGGGCCAACGTCCTGACTTTC. Amino acids: CAWTSSSGANVLTF.

The J gene is TRBJ2-3, the V gene TRBV27; D possibly corresponds to TRBD1 (6 bases). The CDR3 sequence is 13 residues long. The germline V gene encodes CDR1 MNHEY and CDR2 SMNVEV (reference sequence). V was shortened by 2 bases and J by 5 bases, with 8 bases between the two germline ends. For the CDR3, the DNA is TGTGCCAGCAGTTTAGTGGACAGAGATACGCAGTATTTT. This codes for CASSLVDRDTQYF.

V and J are TRBV4-1 and TRBJ2-1; D may match TRBD1 or TRBD2 (5 bases each). The germline V and J ends were trimmed by 4 bases and 8 bases, with 18 bases remaining between them. The CDR3 contains 15 residues. Germline V gives CDR1 MGHRA, CDR2 YSYEKL. CDR3 loop: CASSPLQGAVDEQFF. The CDR3 nucleotides read TGCGCCAGCAGCCCCCTGCAGGGAGCGGTCGATGAGCAGTTCTTC.

The chain links TRBV20-1 to TRBJ1-1; 11 bases align to TRBD1. The germline V gene has CDR1 DFQATT and CDR2 SNEGSKA (reference sequence). J gave up 7 bases and V 6 bases, and 7 bases lay outside the gene matches. This CDR3 comprises 13 residues. CDR3 sequence (DNA): TGCAGTGCCCCTCTGGACAGGGGGCTTGAAGCTTTCTTT. As protein: CSAPLDRGLEAFF.

This clonotype was detected ten times or more. The genes are TRBV11-3 and TRBJ2-1; D perhaps matches TRBD2 (5 bases). The CDR3 loop spans 15 amino acids. Germline lookup yields CDR1 SGHNT and CDR2 YENEEA. V lost 3 bases to trimming and J lost 4 bases, with 13 bases between them. CDR3 in DNA: TGTGCCAGCAGCTTGGCGGGTTCAAATTACAATGAGCAGTTCTTC. Protein sequence: CASSLAGSNYNEQFF.

J is TRBJ2-1 and V is TRBV12-3 or TRBV12-4; D possibly corresponds to TRBD1 (6 bases). The CDR3 sequence is 12 residues long. The V end lost 10 bases, the J end lost 5 bases, and 12 bases lay between the germline ends. As DNA, the CDR3 is TGTGCCACCACCACAGGGAACAATGAGCAGTTCTTC. This sequence encodes CATTTGNNEQFF.

This clonotype has at least ten counts. This chain joins TRBV11-3 and TRBJ2-1, with 8 bases identical to TRBD2. Germline CDR1 is SGHNT and CDR2 is YENEEA. The V segment lost 1 base and the J segment 5 bases; nucleotides outside the gene matches: 4. CDR3 length: 15 amino acids. The CDR3 protein is CASSLGLALNNEQFF. CDR3 DNA: TGTGCCAGCAGCTTAGGACTAGCGCTTAACAATGAGCAGTTCTTC.

V usage is TRBV30 and J usage is TRBJ2-7; 10 nucleotides line up with TRBD2. This CDR3 comprises 14 residues. V lost 2 bases and J lost 6; bases outside the gene matches: 7. Germline values: CDR1 GTSNPN, CDR2 SVGIG (reference sequence). The chain's CDR3 is CAWSPLAGAVEQYF. The CDR3, as DNA: TGTGCCTGGAGTCCCCTAGCGGGAGCCGTCGAGCAGTACTTC. The full variable domain, its missing parts supplied by reference TRBV30 and TRBJ2-7, is SQTIHQWPATLVQPVGSPLSLECTVEGTSNPNLYWYRQAAGRGLQLLFYSVGIGQISSEVPQNLSASRPQDRQFILSSKKLLLSDSGFYLCAWSPLAGAVEQYFGPGTRLTVT.

This rearrangement joins TRBV19 to TRBJ2-7, with TRBD2 identical over 12 bases. V gave up 5 bases and J gave up 3 bases; unmatched junction bases: 5. This CDR3 region has 15 residues. CDR1 and CDR2 from the germline V gene are LNHDA and SQIVND (reference sequence). CDR3 sequence: CASSFGTSGFYEQYF. CDR3 sequence (DNA): TGTGCCAGTAGTTTCGGGACTAGCGGGTTCTACGAGCAGTACTTC.

This clonotype came up many times. J is TRBJ2-3 and V is TRBV11-3; 9 nucleotides align to TRBD2. Per germline, CDR1 SGHNT and CDR2 YENEEA. V gave up 3 bases and J gave up 2 bases; unmatched junction bases: 6. This CDR3 is built from 16 residues. CDR3 bases: TGTGCCAGCAGCTTTGCGGGACTAGCAGACACAGATACGCAGTATTTT. Translation: CASSFAGLADTDTQYF.

The chain recombines TRBV20-1 with TRBJ2-1; 8 nucleotides match TRBD1. V was clipped by 1 base and J by 6 bases; unmatched bases: 11. This CDR3 region has 16 residues. CDR1 is DFQATT and CDR2 is SNEGSKA in the germline V gene (reference sequence). The CDR3 DNA sequence: TGCAGTGCTAGAGGCGACGACAGGGGCCTGGCCAATGAGCAGTTCTTC. Amino acids: CSARGDDRGLANEQFF.

The rearrangement uses TRBV12-5 and TRBJ2-7; TRBD1 agrees at 10 bases. CDR3 length: 16 residues. V dropped 5 bases and J dropped 3; count of bases not matched to a gene: 10. Germline lookup yields CDR1 LGHNT and CDR2 FRNRAP. The CDR3 sequence: CASGPPGQGGYYEQYF. CDR3 sequence (DNA): TGTGCTAGTGGTCCCCCCGGACAGGGGGGATACTACGAGCAGTACTTC. The entire variable domain, with the rest obtained from reference TRBV12-5 and TRBJ2-7, is as follows: DARVTQTPRHKVTEMGQEVTMRCQPILGHNTVFWYRQTMMQGLELLAYFRNRAPLDDSGMPKDRFSAEMPDATLATLKIQPSEPRDSAVYFCASGPPGQGGYYEQYFGPGTRLTVT.

This sequence joins TRBV7-8 and TRBJ1-1, with 9 bases fitting TRBD1. The germline gives CDR1 SGHVS, CDR2 FQNEAQ. V trimming: 5 bases; J trimming: 5 bases; junction bases outside the gene matches: 12. The CDR3 has 16 amino acids. The CDR3 loop reads CASSLDRNRGPTEAFF. Here the CDR3 DNA reads TGTGCCAGCAGCCTCGATAGAAACAGGGGGCCTACTGAAGCTTTCTTT.

This clonotype was recorded many times. V usage is TRBV2 and J usage is TRBJ1-1; D gene uncertain. The germline V gene has CDR1 SNHLY and CDR2 FYNNEI. Deletions cut 2 bases from V and 9 bases from J, with 10 bases between. CDR3 size: 12 residues. The CDR3 sequence: CASSEQVSKAFF. CDR3 coding DNA: TGTGCCAGCAGTGAACAGGTATCGAAAGCTTTCTTT.

This clonotype was recorded many times. V gene TRBV27 combines with J gene TRBJ1-6; D remains unclear. Trimming pared 5 bases from V and 5 bases from J, leaving 16 bases between. The length of the CDR3 is 16 residues. Germline V gene sequence: CDR1 MNHEY, CDR2 SMNVEV (reference sequence). CDR3 DNA sequence: TGTGCCAGCAGTCCCAGTGCAGGCTACCATAATTCACCCCTCCACTTT. It yields the protein CASSPSAGYHNSPLHF.

This clonotype was counted ten times or more. V and J are TRBV20-1 and TRBJ1-1; perhaps TRBD1 as D (5 bases). Germline V CDR1 and CDR2: DFQATT, SNEGSKA (reference sequence). The V end was cut by 0 bases, the J end by 3 bases, with 8 bases between. The CDR3 contains 13 residues. The CDR3 nucleotides are TGCAGTGCTAGAGAAGGGGCGTACACTGAAGCTTTCTTT. It specifies CSAREGAYTEAFF.

This clonotype has at least ten counts. The chain carries TRBV30 and TRBJ2-3, with TRBD2 matching 9 bases. Germline V lookup: CDR1 GTSNPN, CDR2 SVGIG (reference sequence). The CDR3 loop spans 16 amino acids. Trimming removed 6 bases from V and 3 bases from J; junction bases left unmatched: 13. The CDR3 spells CACAARVAGVTDTQYF. The CDR3 region has the DNA TGTGCCTGTGCGGCTCGAGTAGCGGGAGTTACAGATACGCAGTATTTT.

Only one count was recorded for this clonotype. V usage is TRBV20-1 and J usage is TRBJ2-3, with 9 bases matching TRBD2. Germline CDR1 DFQATT, CDR2 SNEGSKA (reference sequence). J lost 2 bases, V lost 6 bases, and 6 bases had no gene match. CDR3 length: 14 residues. CDR3 DNA: TGCAGTGCCCCCCGCGGGAGGGACACAGATACGCAGTATTTT. Translated: CSAPRGRDTDTQYF.

This clonotype was seen ten or more times. V and J are TRBV19 and TRBJ1-1; possibly TRBD1 for D (6 bases). Germline lookup yields CDR1 LNHDA and CDR2 SQIVND (reference sequence). V shed 7 bases and J shed 0 bases, with 12 bases lying between them. This CDR3 spans 14 amino acids. CDR3 DNA: TGTGCCAGTACCACAGGGAACTTGAACACTGAAGCTTTCTTT. Translated: CASTTGNLNTEAFF.